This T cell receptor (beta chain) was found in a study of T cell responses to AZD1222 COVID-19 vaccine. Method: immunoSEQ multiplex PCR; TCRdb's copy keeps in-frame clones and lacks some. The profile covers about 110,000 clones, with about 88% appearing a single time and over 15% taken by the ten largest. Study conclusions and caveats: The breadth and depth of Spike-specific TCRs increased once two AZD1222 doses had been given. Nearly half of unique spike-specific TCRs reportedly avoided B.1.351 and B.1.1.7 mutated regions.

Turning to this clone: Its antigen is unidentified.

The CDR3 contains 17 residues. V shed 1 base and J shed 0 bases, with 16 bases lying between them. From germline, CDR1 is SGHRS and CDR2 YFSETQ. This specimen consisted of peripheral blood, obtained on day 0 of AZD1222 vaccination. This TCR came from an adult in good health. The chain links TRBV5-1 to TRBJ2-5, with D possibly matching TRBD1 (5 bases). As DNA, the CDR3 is TGCGCCAGCAGCTTGAGGGGTGACAGTCCGTACCAAGAGACCCAGTACTTC. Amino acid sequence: CASSLRGDSPYQETQYF. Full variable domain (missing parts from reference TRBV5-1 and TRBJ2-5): KAGVTQTPRYLIKTRGQQVTLSCSPISGHRSVSWYQQTPGQGLQFLFEYFSETQRNKGNFPGRFSGRQFSNSRSEMNVSTLELGDSALYLCASSLRGDSPYQETQYFGPGTRLLVL.